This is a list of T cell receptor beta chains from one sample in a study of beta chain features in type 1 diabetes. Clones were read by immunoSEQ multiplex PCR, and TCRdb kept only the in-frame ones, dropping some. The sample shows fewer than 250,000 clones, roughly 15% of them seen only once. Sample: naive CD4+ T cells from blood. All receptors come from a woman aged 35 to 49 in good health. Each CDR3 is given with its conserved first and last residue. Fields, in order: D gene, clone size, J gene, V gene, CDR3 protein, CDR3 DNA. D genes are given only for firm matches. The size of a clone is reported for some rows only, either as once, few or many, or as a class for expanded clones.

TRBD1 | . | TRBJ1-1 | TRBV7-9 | CASTGGGGVTEAFF | TGTGCCAGCACAGGGGGCGGAGGTGTCACTGAAGCTTTCTTT
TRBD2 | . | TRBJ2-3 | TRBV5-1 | CASTSSGGPLNAQYF | TGCGCCAGCACATCTAGCGGGGGCCCACTGAATGCGCAGTATTTT
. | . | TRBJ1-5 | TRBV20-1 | CRADQPQHF | TGCAGGGCGGATCAGCCCCAGCATTTT
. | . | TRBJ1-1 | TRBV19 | CASSPSGLNTEAFF | TGTGCCAGTAGTCCCTCGGGACTTAACACTGAAGCTTTCTTT
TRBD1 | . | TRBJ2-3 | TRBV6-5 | CASSSGQRTSTDTQYF | TGTGCCAGCAGTTCGGGACAGAGAACTAGCACAGATACGCAGTATTTT
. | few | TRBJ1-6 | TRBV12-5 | CASGFVLSGNSPLHF | TGTGCTAGTGGTTTTGTTCTCTCAGGGAATTCACCCCTCCACTTT
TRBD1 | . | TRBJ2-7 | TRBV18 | CASSVGQGALYEQYF | TGTGCCAGCTCGGTTGGACAGGGGGCCCTCTACGAGCAGTACTTC
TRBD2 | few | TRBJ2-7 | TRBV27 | CASSLSEAGAYEQYF | TGTGCCAGCAGTTTATCAGAGGCGGGGGCCTACGAGCAGTACTTC
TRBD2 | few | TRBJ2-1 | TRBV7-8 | CASSLPLGLAGEDEQFF | TGTGCCAGCAGCTTACCCCTCGGACTAGCGGGGGAAGATGAGCAGTTCTTC
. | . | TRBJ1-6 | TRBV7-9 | CASSPRPSGQGSPLHF | TGTGCCAGCAGCCCACGCCCGAGCGGGCAGGGTTCACCCCTCCACTTT
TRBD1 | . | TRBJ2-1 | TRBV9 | CASSARDSYNEQFF | TGTGCCAGCAGCGCACGGGACAGCTACAATGAGCAGTTCTTC
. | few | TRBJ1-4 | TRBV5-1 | CASSPGQANEKLFF | TGCGCCAGCAGCCCGGGACAAGCTAATGAAAAACTGTTTTTT
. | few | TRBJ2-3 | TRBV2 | CASSGTIATDTQYF | TGTGCCAGCAGTGGGACAATCGCCACAGATACGCAGTATTTT
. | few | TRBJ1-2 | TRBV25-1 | CASRGGNYGYTF | TGTGCCAGCAGGGGGGGTAACTATGGCTACACCTTC
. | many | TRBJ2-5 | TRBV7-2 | CASSPPGEETQYF | TGTGCCAGCAGCCCCCCAGGGGAGGAGACCCAGTACTTC
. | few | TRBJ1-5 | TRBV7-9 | CASSFSAGSNQPQHF | TGTGCCAGCAGCTTTTCGGCGGGGAGCAATCAGCCCCAGCATTTT
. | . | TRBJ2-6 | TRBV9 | CASSVVSSTGANVLTF | TGTGCCAGCAGCGTAGTTTCCTCTACTGGGGCCAACGTCCTGACTTTC
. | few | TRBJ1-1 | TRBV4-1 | CASSQDLGAEAFF | TGCGCCAGCAGCCAAGATCTGGGCGCTGAAGCTTTCTTT
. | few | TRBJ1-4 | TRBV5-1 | CASSLTGIGEKLFF | TGCGCCAGCAGCTTGACAGGAATAGGCGAAAAACTGTTTTTT
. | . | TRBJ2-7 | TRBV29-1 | CSVLVQGPPYEQYF | TGCAGCGTCCTTGTTCAGGGCCCCCCCTACGAGCAGTACTTC
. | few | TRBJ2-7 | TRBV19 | CASSLQNRAPYEQYF | TGTGCCAGCTCTCTTCAGAACAGGGCCCCCTACGAGCAGTACTTC
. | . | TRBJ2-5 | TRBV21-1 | CASRTGTIQETQYF | TGTGCCAGCAGAACCGGGACAATCCAAGAGACCCAGTACTTC
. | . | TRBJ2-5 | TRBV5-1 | CASSLLAVHTLQETQYF | TGCGCCAGCAGCTTATTAGCGGTGCATACTTTACAAGAGACCCAGTACTTC
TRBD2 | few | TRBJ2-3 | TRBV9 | CASSVLPGLVPDTQYF | TGTGCCAGCAGCGTTTTACCGGGACTAGTTCCAGATACGCAGTATTTT
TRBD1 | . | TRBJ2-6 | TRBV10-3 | CAISDGVRGPSGANVLTF | TGTGCCATCAGTGATGGTGTCAGGGGGCCCTCTGGGGCCAACGTCCTGACTTTC
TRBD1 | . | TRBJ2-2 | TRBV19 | CASSISPHRTGRTGELFF | TGTGCCAGTAGTATAAGTCCGCACCGGACAGGCAGGACCGGGGAGCTGTTTTTT
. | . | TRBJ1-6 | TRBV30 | CACQTYLLPLLDSPLHF | TGTGCCTGCCAAACGTACTTACTCCCTCTCCTTGATTCACCCCTCCACTTT
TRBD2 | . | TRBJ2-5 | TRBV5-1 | CASSLSWRGGMETQYF | TGCGCCAGCAGCTTGTCTTGGCGGGGGGGCATGGAGACCCAGTACTTC
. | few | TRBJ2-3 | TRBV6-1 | CASSDPVRDTQYF | TGTGCCAGCAGTGACCCCGTTAGAGATACGCAGTATTTT
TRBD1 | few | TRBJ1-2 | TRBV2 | CASSVEGAIYGYTF | TGTGCCAGCAGTGTTGAGGGGGCCATCTATGGCTACACCTTC
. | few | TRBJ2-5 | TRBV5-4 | CASSLVGGLGVQETQYF | TGTGCCAGCAGCTTGGTTGGGGGCCTAGGGGTACAAGAGACCCAGTACTTC
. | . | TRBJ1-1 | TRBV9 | CASSALITGVTEAFF | TGTGCCAGCAGCGCCCTTATTACCGGGGTCACTGAAGCTTTCTTT
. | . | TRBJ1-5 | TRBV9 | CASSASFQPQHF | TGTGCCAGCAGCGCCTCCTTTCAGCCCCAGCATTTT
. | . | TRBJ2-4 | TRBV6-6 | CASGAVNIQYF | TGTGCCAGCGGGGCAGTAAACATTCAGTACTTC
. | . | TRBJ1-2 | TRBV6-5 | CASSSPRQGGYGYTF | TGTGCCAGCAGTTCCCCGAGGCAGGGAGGGTATGGCTACACCTTC
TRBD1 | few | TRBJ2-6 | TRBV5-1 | CASSLGQGPPGANVLTF | TGCGCCAGCAGCTTGGGACAGGGCCCACCTGGGGCCAACGTCCTGACTTTC
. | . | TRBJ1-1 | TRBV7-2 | CASSLETANTEAFF | TGTGCCAGCAGCTTAGAGACAGCGAACACTGAAGCTTTCTTT
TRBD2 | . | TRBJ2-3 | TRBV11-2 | CASSYLRLAGAPTDTQYF | TGTGCCAGCAGCTACCTGAGACTAGCGGGGGCCCCCACAGATACGCAGTATTTT
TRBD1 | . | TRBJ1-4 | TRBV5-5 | CASTLDREKLFF | TGTGCCAGCACCTTGGACAGGGAAAAACTGTTTTTT
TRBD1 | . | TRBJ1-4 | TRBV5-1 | CASSSQGANEKLFF | TGCGCCAGCAGCTCGCAGGGGGCTAATGAAAAACTGTTTTTT
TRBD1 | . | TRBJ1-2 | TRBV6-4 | CASSLTGEANYGYTF | TGTGCCAGCAGCCTCACAGGGGAAGCTAACTATGGCTACACCTTC
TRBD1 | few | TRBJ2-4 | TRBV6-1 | CASSTRGRGIQYF | TGTGCCAGCAGCACCAGGGGGCGAGGCATTCAGTACTTC
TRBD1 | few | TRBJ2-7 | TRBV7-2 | CASSAGTGRYEQYF | TGTGCCAGCAGCGCTGGGACAGGGCGGTACGAGCAGTACTTC
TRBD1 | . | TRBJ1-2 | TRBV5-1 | CASSPGTGFGDGYTF | TGCGCCAGCAGCCCTGGGACAGGGTTTGGTGATGGCTACACCTTC
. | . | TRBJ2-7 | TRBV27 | CASSLGGRLYEQYF | TGTGCCAGCAGTTTAGGAGGGAGGTTGTACGAGCAGTACTTC
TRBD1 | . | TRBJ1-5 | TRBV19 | CASSARTGPSGEPQHF | TGTGCCAGTAGTGCTAGGACAGGACCTTCCGGGGAGCCCCAGCATTTT